One and the same sample provided the 19 T cell receptor beta chains below, sequenced in a study of human T cells and chemical hapten exposure. Each CDR3 protein gets one entry after TCRdb re-called the RACE reads with MiXCR. The sample holds around 71,000 distinct CDR3 sequences, 9.8% seen once. Indicated time point: patch test 1, 2 weeks after DPC sensitization. This sample's treatment: therapeutic diphenylcyclopropenone sensitization with weekly scalp DPC. The sequencing here drew on whole blood, taken in connection with sensitization to the hapten diphenylcyclopropenone (DPC). The receptors were sampled from a woman aged 40 to 50 with alopecia areata. Some clones in this sample may be carry-over from other donors' samples.

This clonotype was observed a handful of times. The V gene is TRBV6-2 or TRBV6-3, the J gene TRBJ2-3, with 14 bases aligning to TRBD2. The germline CDR1 and CDR2 sequences are MNHEY and SVGEGT. V dropped 6 bases and J dropped 3; count of bases not matched to a gene: 5. The CDR3 is 16 residues long. CDR3 region: CASSVGLAGGTDTQYF. In nucleotides, the CDR3 is TGTGCCAGCAGCGTTGGACTAGCGGGGGGTACAGATACGCAGTATTTT.

V gene TRBV6-6 combines with J gene TRBJ2-2, with a tentative D call TRBD1 (5 bases). Trimming took off 6 bases at V and 5 bases at J, with 10 bases between the two ends. This CDR3 is built from 13 residues. Germline CDR1 reads MNHNY; CDR2 reads SVGAGI (reference sequence). CDR3 DNA sequence: TGTGCCAGCAGAGGGGTCATTACCGGGGAGCTGTTTTTT. Its protein product is CASRGVITGELFF.

V usage is TRBV20-1 and J usage is TRBJ2-7; 8 bases map to TRBD2. The CDR3 has 16 amino acids. Germline-derived CDR1 and CDR2 are DFQATT and SNEGSKA (reference sequence). The trim removed 0 bases at V and 3 bases at J, leaving 10 bases unmatched. For the CDR3, the DNA is TGCAGTGCTAGAGATCCGGGTAGCGGGGTCCTCTACGAGCAGTACTTC. Its translation is CSARDPGSGVLYEQYF.

In this sample, this clonotype turned up many times. The chain recombines TRBV27 with TRBJ1-5; TRBD1 matches 9 bases. J lost 3 bases, V lost 10 bases, and 13 bases had no gene match. CDR1 is MNHEY and CDR2 is SMNVEV in the germline V gene (reference sequence). The CDR3 spans 16 residues. CDR3 sequence: CATRPAWTGDNQPQHF. The CDR3 nucleotides are TGTGCCACCCGCCCCGCCTGGACAGGGGACAATCAGCCCCAGCATTTT.

As concerns this clonotype: This may be a read error: a much more frequent sequence differs by one nucleotide. The chain recombines TRBV28 with TRBJ2-3; D perhaps matches TRBD1 (6 bases). The CDR3 extends over 14 amino acids. The germline V gene encodes CDR1 MDHEN and CDR2 SYDVKM. V gave up 3 bases and J gave up 5 bases, with 12 bases separating them. In nucleotides, the CDR3 is TGTGCCAGCAGTTTCCGAGGGGGAGAAGATACGCAGTATTTT. Translation: CASSFRGGEDTQYF.

V and J are TRBV29-1 and TRBJ1-1; no reliable D call. V gave up 4 bases and J gave up 8 bases, with 14 bases separating them. Germline CDR1 SQVTM, CDR2 ANQGSEA. CDR3 length: 12 amino acids. As DNA, the CDR3 is TGCAGCGTTGCTAGGGTTTCACTGGAAGCTTTCTTT. Amino acids: CSVARVSLEAFF. Full variable domain (rest looked up from reference TRBV29-1 and TRBJ1-1): SAVISQKPSRDICQRGTSLTIQCQVDSQVTMMFWYRQQPGQSLTLIATANQGSEATYESGFVIDKFPISRPNLTFSTLTVSNMSPEDSSIYLCSVARVSLEAFFGQGTRLTVV.

This clonotype was counted at least ten times. V and J are TRBV5-4 and TRBJ1-1, with D possibly being TRBD1 (6 bases). From germline, CDR1 is SGHNT and CDR2 YYREEE (reference sequence). The CDR3 has 16 residues. Trimming removed 5 bases at V and 0 bases at J, with 17 bases between. CDR3 DNA: TGTGCCAGCAGTCCGGGACACTCAGTATTGAACACTGAAGCTTTCTTT. This encodes CASSPGHSVLNTEAFF. The full variable domain, in which reference TRBV5-4 and TRBJ1-1 provide the parts outside the CDR3, is ETGVTQSPTHLIKTRGQQVTLRCSSQSGHNTVSWYQQALGQGPQFIFQYYREEENGRGNFPPRFSGLQFPNYSSELNVNALELDDSALYLCASSPGHSVLNTEAFFGQGTRLTVV.

This clonotype was counted a few times. The gene calls are TRBV5-1 and TRBJ2-1; 9 nucleotides match TRBD2. Germline CDR1 is SGHRS and CDR2 is YFSETQ. This CDR3 comprises 16 residues. V lost 4 bases and J lost 6; bases outside the gene matches: 11. The DNA for the CDR3 is TGCGCCAGCAGCCCAGGGAATAGCGGGGGCCTCAATGAGCAGTTCTTC. This codes for CASSPGNSGGLNEQFF.

The chain links TRBV5-1 to TRBJ1-1; D perhaps matches TRBD1 (6 bases). The V gene's germline CDR1 is SGHRS and CDR2 YFSETQ. V was cut by 5 bases and J by 8 bases, with 13 bases left in between. The CDR3 covers 12 residues. CDR3 loop: CASRPGQSEAFF. CDR3 nucleotide sequence: TGCGCCAGCAGGCCCGGACAGTCAGAAGCTTTCTTT.

The rearrangement uses TRBV5-6 and TRBJ2-3; D perhaps matches TRBD2 (5 bases). The CDR3 has 12 residues. CDR1 and CDR2 (germline): SGHDT, YYEEEE. Trimming took off 1 base at V and 12 bases at J, with 12 bases between the two ends. The CDR3 nucleotides read TGTGCCAGCAGCTTGATGAGCGGCCCCCAGTATTTT. It yields the protein CASSLMSGPQYF.

The table lists this clonotype with many counts. The J gene is TRBJ2-1, the V gene TRBV5-4, with D possibly matching TRBD1 (6 bases). The V end lost 0 bases, the J end lost 1 base, and 8 bases lay between the germline ends. This CDR3 has 15 residues. CDR1 is SGHNT and CDR2 is YYREEE in the germline V gene (reference sequence). The DNA of the CDR3 is TGTGCCAGCAGCTTGGATCAGGGGTCCTACAATGAGCAGTTCTTC. This translates into CASSLDQGSYNEQFF.

This clonotype was picked up many times. The junction differs from germline at one of its ends, possibly a read error. The CDR3 coding sequence is TGTGCCATCAGTGGGGCCGGAGGGTCCCTCCACTTT. As protein: CAISGAGGSLHF. The rearrangement links TRBV6-2 or TRBV6-3 to TRBJ1-6, with a weak D call TRBD1 (5 bases). The germline gives CDR1 MNHEY, CDR2 SVGEGT. The length of the CDR3 is 12 residues.

V is TRBV3-1 and J is TRBJ2-5; D remains unclear. Between the trimmed V and J ends, which lost 4 bases and 5 bases, there was a span of 20 bases. Germline CDR1 is LGHDT and CDR2 is YNNKEL (reference sequence). This CDR3 has 16 residues. CDR3 nucleotide sequence: TGTGCCAGCAGCCGGACCGGGTCAGCACAGAAGGAGACCCAGTACTTC. Its protein is CASSRTGSAQKETQYF.

This clonotype was counted at least ten times. The gene calls are TRBV6-2 or TRBV6-3 and TRBJ2-1; 10 nucleotides match TRBD2. CDR3 length equals 13 residues. J lost 10 bases, V lost 4 bases, and 4 bases had no gene match. Germline assignment: CDR1 MNHEY and CDR2 SVGEGT. The CDR3 DNA is TGTGCCAGCAGTTTGAGTAGCGGGGGGGAGCAGTTCTTC. Its protein product is CASSLSSGGEQFF.

This clonotype was recorded at least ten times. The chain uses TRBV11-2 and TRBJ2-5; the D is unclear. The CDR3 spans 11 residues. V was cut by 7 bases and J by 4 bases, with 7 bases left in between. CDR1 and CDR2 from the germline V gene are SGHAT and FQNNGV. CDR3 sequence reads: CASTQIETQYF. The DNA for the CDR3 is TGTGCCAGCACCCAGATAGAGACCCAGTACTTC.

The gene calls are TRBV7-2 and TRBJ1-1; D is unclear. The length of the CDR3 is 13 residues. V lost 4 bases and J lost 5, with 11 bases in between. Germline CDR1 SGHTA, CDR2 FQGNSA. CDR3 sequence (DNA): TGTGCCAGCAGCTCCGGATGGCAGACTGAAGCTTTCTTT. Encoded protein: CASSSGWQTEAFF.

This clonotype was observed many times. This rearrangement joins TRBV20-1 to TRBJ2-7; D might be TRBD1 (6 bases). V dropped 3 bases and J dropped 3 bases, with 12 bases sitting between them. This CDR3 region has 13 residues. CDR1 is DFQATT and CDR2 is SNEGSKA in the germline V gene (reference sequence). The DNA of the CDR3 is TGCAGTGCTAGGGGGACAAACGACTACGAGCAGTACTTC. It codes for CSARGTNDYEQYF.

V gene TRBV4-3 combines with J gene TRBJ2-1; 11 bases match TRBD1. CDR3 length: 17 residues. Germline lookup yields CDR1 LGHNA and CDR2 YSLEER. Trimming removed 4 bases from V and 7 bases from J; junction bases left unmatched: 12. CDR3 bases: TGCGCCAGCAGCCCCACCTCCTCCGGGACAGGGGGGAATGAGCAGTTCTTC. Protein product: CASSPTSSGTGGNEQFF.

This clonotype has at least ten counts. The chain recombines TRBV5-6 with TRBJ1-6; TRBD1 is a possible D gene (5 bases). The CDR3 covers 15 residues. Trimming removed 0 bases from V and 10 bases from J, with 14 bases in between. The V gene's germline CDR1 is SGHDT and CDR2 YYEEEE. CDR3 sequence (DNA): TGTGCCAGCAGCTTGGACCGTAGATGGGGCTCACCCCTCCACTTT. Protein sequence: CASSLDRRWGSPLHF.